This T cell receptor beta chain was recovered during a study of CD8+ T cells in alopecia areata. Study background: Treated patients received oral tofacitinib, 5 to 10 mg twice daily.

RNA extraction and reverse transcription yielded cDNA as sequencing template. Some clones are missing from TCRdb's copy, which holds only in-frame ones; the method was immunoSEQ multiplex PCR. Of 130,000 to 150,000 clones in the sample, 85% to 90% were seen once. This clonotype was obtained from a human donor with alopecia areata. The sample was CD8+ T cells sorted from blood, taken at week 0.

The DNA for the CDR3 is TGCGCCAGCAGCCATGGGGACAGGGCCTCCTACGAGCAGTACTTC. Residues: CASSHGDRASYEQYF. V is TRBV5-1 and J is TRBJ2-7, with 9 bases lining up with TRBD1. This CDR3 contains 15 residues. Trimming took 4 bases from V and 0 from J; bases not matched to a gene: 5. Germline CDR1 SGHRS, CDR2 YFSETQ.